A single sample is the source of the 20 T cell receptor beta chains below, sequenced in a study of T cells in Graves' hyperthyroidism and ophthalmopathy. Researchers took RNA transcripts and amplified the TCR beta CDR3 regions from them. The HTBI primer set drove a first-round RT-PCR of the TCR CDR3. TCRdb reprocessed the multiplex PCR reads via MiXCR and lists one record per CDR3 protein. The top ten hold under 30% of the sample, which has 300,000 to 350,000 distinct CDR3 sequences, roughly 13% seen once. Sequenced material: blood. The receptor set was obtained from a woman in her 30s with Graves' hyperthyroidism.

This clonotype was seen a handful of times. The chain's CDR3 is CSAREVTGELFF. DNA of the CDR3: TGCAGTGCTAGGGAGGTTACCGGGGAGCTGTTTTTT. The gene calls are TRBV20-1 and TRBJ2-2, with D possibly TRBD2 on 5 matching bases. Trimming took 3 bases from V and 5 from J, leaving 7 bases between them. The CDR3 runs 12 residues. The germline gives CDR1 DFQATT, CDR2 SNEGSKA (reference sequence).

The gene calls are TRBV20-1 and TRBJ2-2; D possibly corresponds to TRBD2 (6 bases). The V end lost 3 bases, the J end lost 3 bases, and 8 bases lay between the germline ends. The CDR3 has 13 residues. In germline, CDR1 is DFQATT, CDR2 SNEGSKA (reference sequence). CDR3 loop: CSASGRDTGELFF. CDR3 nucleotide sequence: TGCAGTGCTAGCGGGAGAGACACCGGGGAGCTGTTTTTT.

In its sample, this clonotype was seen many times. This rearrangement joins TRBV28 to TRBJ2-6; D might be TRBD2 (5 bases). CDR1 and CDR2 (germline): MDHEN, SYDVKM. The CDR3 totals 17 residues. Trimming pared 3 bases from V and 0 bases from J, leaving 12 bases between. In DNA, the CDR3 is TGTGCCAGCAGTTTCCTACTAGGAAACTCTGGGGCCAACGTCCTGACTTTC. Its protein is CASSFLLGNSGANVLTF.

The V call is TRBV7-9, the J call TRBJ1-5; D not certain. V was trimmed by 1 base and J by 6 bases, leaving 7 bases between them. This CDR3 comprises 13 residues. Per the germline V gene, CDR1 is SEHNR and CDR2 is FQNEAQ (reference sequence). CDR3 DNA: TGTGCCAGCAGCTTAGGGGAAGGTCAGCCCCAGCATTTT. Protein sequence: CASSLGEGQPQHF.

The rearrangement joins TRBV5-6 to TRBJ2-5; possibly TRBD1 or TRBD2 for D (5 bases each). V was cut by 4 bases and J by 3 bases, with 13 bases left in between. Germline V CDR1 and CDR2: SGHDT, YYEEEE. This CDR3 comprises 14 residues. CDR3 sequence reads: CASSHPRGEETQYF. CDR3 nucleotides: TGTGCCAGCAGCCACCCCCGGGGCGAAGAGACCCAGTACTTC.

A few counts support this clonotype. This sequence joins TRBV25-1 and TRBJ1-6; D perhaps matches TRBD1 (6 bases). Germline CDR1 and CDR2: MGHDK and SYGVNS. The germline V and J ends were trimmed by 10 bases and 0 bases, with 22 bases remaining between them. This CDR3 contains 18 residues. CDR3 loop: CATPTQTGGPSYNSPLHF. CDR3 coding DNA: TGTGCCACCCCTACCCAGACAGGCGGCCCCTCCTATAATTCACCCCTCCACTTT.

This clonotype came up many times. The chain's CDR3 is CASSRLAGRGEQFF. The DNA of the CDR3 is TGTGCCAGCAGTAGGCTAGCGGGACGGGGTGAGCAGTTCTTC. This chain joins TRBV28 and TRBJ2-1; the match to TRBD2 covers 9 bases. The length of the CDR3 is 14 residues. CDR1 and CDR2 from the germline V gene are MDHEN and SYDVKM. V gave up 5 bases and J gave up 9 bases; unmatched junction bases: 8. The full variable domain, with the rest looked up from reference TRBV28 and TRBJ2-1, is DVKVTQSSRYLVKRTGEKVFLECVQDMDHENMFWYRQDPGLGLRLIYFSYDVKMKEKGDIPEGYSVSREKKERFSLILESASTNQTSMYLCASSRLAGRGEQFFGPGTRLTVL.

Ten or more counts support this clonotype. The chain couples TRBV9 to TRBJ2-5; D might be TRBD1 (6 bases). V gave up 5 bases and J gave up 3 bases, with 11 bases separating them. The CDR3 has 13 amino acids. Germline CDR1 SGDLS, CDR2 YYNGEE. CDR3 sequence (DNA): TGTGCCAGCAGTGAAACAGGGAAAGAGACCCAGTACTTC. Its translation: CASSETGKETQYF.

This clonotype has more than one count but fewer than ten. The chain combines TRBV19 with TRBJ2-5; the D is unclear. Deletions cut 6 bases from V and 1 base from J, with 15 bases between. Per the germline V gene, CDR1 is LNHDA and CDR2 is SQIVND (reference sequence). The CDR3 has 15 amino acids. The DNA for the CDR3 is TGTGCCAGTAGCTTTACCTTCGGACCCCAAGAGACCCAGTACTTC. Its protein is CASSFTFGPQETQYF.

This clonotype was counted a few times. Written as DNA, the CDR3 is TGTGCCAGCAGCTTGGTCCGGGACAGGGGTTACAATGAGCAGTTCTTC. Amino acids: CASSLVRDRGYNEQFF. The V call is TRBV5-5, the J call TRBJ2-1; 10 nucleotides align to TRBD1. This CDR3 comprises 16 residues. Germline CDR1 is SGHKS and CDR2 is YYEKEE (reference sequence). Trimming at V came to 0 bases and at J to 4 bases, leaving 4 bases not matched to a gene.

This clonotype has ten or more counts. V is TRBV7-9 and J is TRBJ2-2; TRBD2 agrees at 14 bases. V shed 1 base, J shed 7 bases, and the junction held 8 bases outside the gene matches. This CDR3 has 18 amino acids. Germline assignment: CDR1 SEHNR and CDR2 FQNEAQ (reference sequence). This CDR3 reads CASSLGRGLAGGSGELFF. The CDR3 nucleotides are TGTGCCAGCAGCTTAGGCCGCGGACTAGCGGGAGGAAGCGGGGAGCTGTTTTTT. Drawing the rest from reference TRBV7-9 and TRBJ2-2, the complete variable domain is DTGVSQNPRHKITKRGQNVTFRCDPISEHNRLYWYRQTLGQGPEFLTYFQNEAQLEKSRLLSDRFSAERPKGSFSTLEIQRTEQGDSAMYLCASSLGRGLAGGSGELFFGEGSRLTVL.

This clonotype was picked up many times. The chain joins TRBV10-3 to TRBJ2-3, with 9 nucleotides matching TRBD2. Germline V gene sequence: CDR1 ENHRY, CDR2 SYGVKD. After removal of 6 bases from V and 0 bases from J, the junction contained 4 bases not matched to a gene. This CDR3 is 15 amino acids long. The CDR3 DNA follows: TGTGCCATCAGCAGACTAGCGGTTAGCACAGATACGCAGTATTTT. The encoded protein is CAISRLAVSTDTQYF.

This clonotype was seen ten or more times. For the CDR3, the DNA is TGCAGTGCTAGAGGTCGGACGGGGCAGTTGTCCTACGAGCAGTACTTC. Protein product: CSARGRTGQLSYEQYF. The chain employs TRBV20-1 and TRBJ2-7; perhaps D is TRBD1 or TRBD2 (5 bases each). Deletions cut 1 base from V and 1 base from J, with 17 bases between. From germline, CDR1 is DFQATT and CDR2 SNEGSKA (reference sequence). The CDR3 has 16 amino acids.

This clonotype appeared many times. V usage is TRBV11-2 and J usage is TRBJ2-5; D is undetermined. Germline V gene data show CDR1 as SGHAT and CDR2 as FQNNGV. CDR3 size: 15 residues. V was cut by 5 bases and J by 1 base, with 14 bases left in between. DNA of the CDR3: TGTGCCAGCAGCCCCGGCGGAGTTAGCCAAGAGACCCAGTACTTC. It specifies CASSPGGVSQETQYF.

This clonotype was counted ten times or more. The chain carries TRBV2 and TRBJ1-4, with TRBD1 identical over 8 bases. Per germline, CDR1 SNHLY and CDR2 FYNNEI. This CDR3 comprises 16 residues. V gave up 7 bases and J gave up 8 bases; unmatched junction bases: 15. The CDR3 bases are TGTGCCAGCACTAGCGTTTCTGGACAGGGAAGAGAAAAACTGTTTTTT. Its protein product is CASTSVSGQGREKLFF.

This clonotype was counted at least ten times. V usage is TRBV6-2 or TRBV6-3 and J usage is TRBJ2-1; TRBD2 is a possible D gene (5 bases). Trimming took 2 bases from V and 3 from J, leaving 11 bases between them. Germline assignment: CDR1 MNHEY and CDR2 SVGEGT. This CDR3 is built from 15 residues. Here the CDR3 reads CASSYRRTHYNEQFF. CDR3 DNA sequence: TGTGCCAGCAGTTACCGGCGGACTCACTACAATGAGCAGTTCTTC.

The CDR3 spells CAISDTVSPGLPYEQYF. The CDR3 DNA reads TGTGCCATCAGTGATACCGTGAGTCCGGGACTCCCCTACGAGCAGTACTTC. V is TRBV10-3 and J is TRBJ2-7, with a possible D match to TRBD2 (6 bases). The CDR3 covers 17 residues. Trimming removed 3 bases at V and 2 bases at J, with 20 bases between. In germline, CDR1 is ENHRY, CDR2 SYGVKD.

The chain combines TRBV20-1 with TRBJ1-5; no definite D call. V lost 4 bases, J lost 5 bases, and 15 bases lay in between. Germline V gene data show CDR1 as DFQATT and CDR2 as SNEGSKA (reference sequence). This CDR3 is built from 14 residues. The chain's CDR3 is CSATDNRFDQPQHF. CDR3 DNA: TGCAGTGCTACCGATAATCGATTCGATCAGCCCCAGCATTTT.

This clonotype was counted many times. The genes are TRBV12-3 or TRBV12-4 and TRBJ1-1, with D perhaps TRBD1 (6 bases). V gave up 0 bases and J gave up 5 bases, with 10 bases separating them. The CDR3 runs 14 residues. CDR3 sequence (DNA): TGTGCCAGCAGTTTAGCGGGGGGGCATACTGAAGCTTTCTTT. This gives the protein CASSLAGGHTEAFF.

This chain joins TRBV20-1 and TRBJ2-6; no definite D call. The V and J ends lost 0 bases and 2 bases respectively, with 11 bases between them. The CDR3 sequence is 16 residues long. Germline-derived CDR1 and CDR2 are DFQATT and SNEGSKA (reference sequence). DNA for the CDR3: TGCAGTGCTAGAGATACCCGGGCCCCTGGGGCCAACGTCCTGACTTTC. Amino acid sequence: CSARDTRAPGANVLTF.